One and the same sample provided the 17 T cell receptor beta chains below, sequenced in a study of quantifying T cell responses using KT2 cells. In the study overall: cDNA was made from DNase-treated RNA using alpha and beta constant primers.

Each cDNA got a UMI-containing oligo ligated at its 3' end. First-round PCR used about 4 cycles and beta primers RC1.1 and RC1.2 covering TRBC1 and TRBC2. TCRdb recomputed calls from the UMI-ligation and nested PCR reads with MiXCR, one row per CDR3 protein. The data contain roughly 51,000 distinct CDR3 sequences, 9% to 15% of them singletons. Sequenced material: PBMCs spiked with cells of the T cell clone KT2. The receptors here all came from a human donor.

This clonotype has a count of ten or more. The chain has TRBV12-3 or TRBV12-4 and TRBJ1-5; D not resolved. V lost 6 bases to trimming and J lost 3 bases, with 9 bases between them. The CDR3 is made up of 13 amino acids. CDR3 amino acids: CASSRTANQPQHF. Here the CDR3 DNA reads TGTGCCAGCAGCCGAACCGCCAATCAGCCCCAGCATTTT.

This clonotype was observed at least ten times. CDR3 protein: CASSTGTGGFYEQYF. CDR3 nucleotides: TGTGCCAGCTCTACTGGCACGGGGGGATTCTACGAGCAGTACTTC. V and J are TRBV7-9 and TRBJ2-7, with 7 bases lining up with TRBD2. Per germline, CDR1 SEHNR and CDR2 FQNEAQ (reference sequence). The CDR3 runs to 15 residues. With V trimmed by 8 bases and J by 3 bases, 13 bases remained unmatched.

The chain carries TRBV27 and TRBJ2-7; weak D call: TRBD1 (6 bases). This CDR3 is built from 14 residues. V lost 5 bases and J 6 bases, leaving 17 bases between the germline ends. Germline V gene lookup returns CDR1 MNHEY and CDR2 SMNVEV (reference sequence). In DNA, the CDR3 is TGTGCCAGCAGTCCGCGTCCCTCAGGGGTCGAGCAGTACTTC. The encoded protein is CASSPRPSGVEQYF.

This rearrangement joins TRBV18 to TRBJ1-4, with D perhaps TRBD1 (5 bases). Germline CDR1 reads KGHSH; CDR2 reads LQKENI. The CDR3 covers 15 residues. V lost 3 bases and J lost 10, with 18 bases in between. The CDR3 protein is CASSPMTTGAGKLFF. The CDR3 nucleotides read TGTGCCAGCTCACCTATGACCACTGGGGCCGGAAAACTGTTTTTT. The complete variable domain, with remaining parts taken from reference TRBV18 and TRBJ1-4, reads NAGVMQNPRHLVRRRGQEARLRCSPMKGHSHVYWYRQLPEEGLKFMVYLQKENIIDESGMPKERFSAEFPKEGPSILRIQQVVRGDSAAYFCASSPMTTGAGKLFFGSGTQLSVL.

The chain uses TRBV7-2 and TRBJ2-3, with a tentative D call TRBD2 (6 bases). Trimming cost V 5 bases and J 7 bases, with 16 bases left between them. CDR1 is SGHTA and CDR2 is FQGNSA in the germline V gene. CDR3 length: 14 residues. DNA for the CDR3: TGTGCCAGCAGCCCAGGGTGGGGCGGGAATACGCAGTATTTT. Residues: CASSPGWGGNTQYF.

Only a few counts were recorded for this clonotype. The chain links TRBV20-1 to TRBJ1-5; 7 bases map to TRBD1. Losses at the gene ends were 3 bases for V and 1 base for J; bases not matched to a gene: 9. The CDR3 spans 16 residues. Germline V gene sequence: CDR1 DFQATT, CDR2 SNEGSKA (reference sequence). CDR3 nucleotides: TGCAGTGCTAGTACAAGGGGGCGCGGGAGCAATCAGCCCCAGCATTTT. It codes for CSASTRGRGSNQPQHF.

DNA of the CDR3: TGTGCCAGCAGCCTCCGGACTAGCGAGGGGATCGAGCAGTACTTC. This sequence encodes CASSLRTSEGIEQYF. This sequence joins TRBV7-2 and TRBJ2-7; 9 bases align to TRBD2. Trimming at V came to 5 bases and at J to 6 bases, leaving 11 bases not matched to a gene. The CDR3 consists of 15 residues. Germline loops: CDR1 SGHTA, CDR2 FQGNSA.

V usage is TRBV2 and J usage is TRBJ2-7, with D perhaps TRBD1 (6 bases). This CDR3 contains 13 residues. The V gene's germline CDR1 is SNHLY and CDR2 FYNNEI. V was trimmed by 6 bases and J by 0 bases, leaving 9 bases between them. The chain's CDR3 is CASRQGSSYEQYF. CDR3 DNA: TGTGCCAGCAGGCAGGGGAGCTCCTACGAGCAGTACTTC.

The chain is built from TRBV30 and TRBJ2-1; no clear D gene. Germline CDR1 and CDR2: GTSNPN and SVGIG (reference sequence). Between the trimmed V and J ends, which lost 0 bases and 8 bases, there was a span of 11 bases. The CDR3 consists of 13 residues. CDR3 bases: TGTGCCTGGAGTGTCGGCTACATCGATGAGCAGTTCTTC. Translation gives CAWSVGYIDEQFF.

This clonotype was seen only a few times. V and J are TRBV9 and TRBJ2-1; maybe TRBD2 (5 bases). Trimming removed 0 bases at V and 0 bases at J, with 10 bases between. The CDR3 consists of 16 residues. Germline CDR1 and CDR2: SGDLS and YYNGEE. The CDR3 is CASSVVGGSSYNEQFF. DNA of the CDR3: TGTGCCAGCAGCGTAGTTGGAGGCAGCTCCTACAATGAGCAGTTCTTC.

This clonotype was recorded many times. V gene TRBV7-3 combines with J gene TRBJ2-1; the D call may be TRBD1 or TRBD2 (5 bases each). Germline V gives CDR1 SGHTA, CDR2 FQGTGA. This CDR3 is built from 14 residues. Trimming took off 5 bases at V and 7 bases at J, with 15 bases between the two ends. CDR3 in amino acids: CASSPGRSVNEQFF. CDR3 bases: TGTGCCAGCAGCCCGGGACGGTCAGTGAATGAGCAGTTCTTC. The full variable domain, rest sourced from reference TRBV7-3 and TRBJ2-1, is GAGVSQTPSNKVTEKGKYVELRCDPISGHTALYWYRQSLGQGPEFLIYFQGTGAADDSGLPNDRFFAVRPEGSVSTLKIQRTERGDSAVYLCASSPGRSVNEQFFGPGTRLTVL.

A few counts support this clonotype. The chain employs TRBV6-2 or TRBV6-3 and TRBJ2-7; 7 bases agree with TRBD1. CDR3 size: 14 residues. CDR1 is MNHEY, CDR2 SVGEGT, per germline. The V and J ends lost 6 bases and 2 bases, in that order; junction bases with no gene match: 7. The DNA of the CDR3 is TGTGCCAGCAGATCCGGGACAGTTACCTACGAGCAGTACTTC. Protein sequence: CASRSGTVTYEQYF.

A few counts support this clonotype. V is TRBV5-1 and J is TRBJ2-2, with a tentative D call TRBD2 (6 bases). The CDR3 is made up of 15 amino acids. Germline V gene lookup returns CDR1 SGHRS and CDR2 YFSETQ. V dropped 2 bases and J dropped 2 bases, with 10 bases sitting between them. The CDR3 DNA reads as TGCGCCAGCAGCTTAACGGGGGTTAACACCGGGGAGCTGTTTTTT. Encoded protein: CASSLTGVNTGELFF.

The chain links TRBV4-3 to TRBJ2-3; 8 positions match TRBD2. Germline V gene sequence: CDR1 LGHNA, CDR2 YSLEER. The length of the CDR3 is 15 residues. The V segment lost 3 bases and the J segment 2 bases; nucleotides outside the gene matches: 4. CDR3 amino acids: CASSHQAGVTDTQYF. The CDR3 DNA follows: TGCGCCAGCAGCCATCAAGCGGGAGTCACAGATACGCAGTATTTT.

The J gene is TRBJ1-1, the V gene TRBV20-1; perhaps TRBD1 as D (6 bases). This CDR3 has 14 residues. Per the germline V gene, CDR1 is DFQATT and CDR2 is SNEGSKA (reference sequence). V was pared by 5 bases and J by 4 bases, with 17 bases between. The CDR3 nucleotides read TGCAGTGCTGTGTTCCTTACAGGGTCCACTGAAGCTTTCTTT. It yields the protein CSAVFLTGSTEAFF.

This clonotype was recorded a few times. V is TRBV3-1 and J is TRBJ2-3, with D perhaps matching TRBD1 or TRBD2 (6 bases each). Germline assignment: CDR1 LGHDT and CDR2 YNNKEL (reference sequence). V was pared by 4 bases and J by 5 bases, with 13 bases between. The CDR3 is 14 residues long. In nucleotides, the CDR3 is TGTGCCAGCAGCCCCCAGGGGCGGGGAGATACGCAGTATTTT. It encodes CASSPQGRGDTQYF.

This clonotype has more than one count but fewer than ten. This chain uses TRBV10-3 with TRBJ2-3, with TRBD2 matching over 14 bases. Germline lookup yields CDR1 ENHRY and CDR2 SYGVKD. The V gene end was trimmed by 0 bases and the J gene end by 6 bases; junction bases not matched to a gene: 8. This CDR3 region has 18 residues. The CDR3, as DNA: TGTGCCATCAGTGAGTCCCCGGGACTAGCGGGAGTTCACGATACGCAGTATTTT. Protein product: CAISESPGLAGVHDTQYF.